This TCR beta chain is drawn from a study of response to subunit inactivated influenza vaccine (dated by TCRdb to the late 2010s). For context, the study as a whole: Deep quantitative profiling of the T cell receptor repertoire was used in the study to follow responses to a trivalent subunit inactivated influenza vaccine. Findings and caveats that apply to the study as a whole: According to the authors, only a limited number of new T cells may be recruited by each seasonal influenza vaccination.

The germline V gene encodes CDR1 SGHRS and CDR2 YFSETQ. Trimming accounts for 1 base at V and 7 bases at J, while the number of junction bases matched to no gene is 6. The CDR3, cysteine through phenylalanine, is 15 amino acids long. Only the CDR3 DNA is retained, 45 bases long and in frame from the first base. Library preparation used RT-PCR. TCRdb lists the instrument as Illumina HiSeq 2500. The public reads were run again by TCRdb, first through fastp at Q25 and then through MiXCR, and only productive beta chains were kept. Each entry is one CDR3 protein sequence, shown with its most common DNA and genes. The sample table lists more than 450,000 distinct CDR3 sequences, around 11% of them with a count of one. In total, the top ten clones hold approximately 11% of the sample. To note about this clonotype: The specificity of this receptor is unknown. Qualities for individual bases were not recorded, and no much larger clone is one base off.

The sample also formed part of further work on T cells expressing NK-cell markers. The second study's paper adds: TCR beta cDNA libraries were prepared using 5'RACE template switching, which introduced a universal primer site and unique molecular identifiers. TCR beta-chain repertoires were profiled in sorted CD3+CD56+NKG2C+, CD3+CD56+NKG2C- and CD3+CD56-NKG2C+ T-cell subsets from several donors. Of the eight sequenced donors, seven were found to be HCMV-seropositive and one was found to be HCMV-seronegative. In several experiments an anti-gammadeltaTCR antibody was added to restrict sorting to alphabetaTCR-expressing T cells. In five to seven donors, the dominant CD3+CD56+NKG2C+ clonotypes were found to rank among the top 10 CD8+ clonotypes and to make up about 1.0-8% of CD8+ T cells. Those dominant clonotypes were again the most abundant among CD3+CD56-NKG2C+ cells in a few donors, at about 25-65%. Whether the expanded NKG2C-expressing T cell clones were specific for HCMV antigens was left unclear. The study sequenced eight donors, all healthy volunteers chosen at random: three men and five women. A commercial ELISA kit detecting HCMV-specific IgG in serum was used to determine HCMV serostatus. Ficoll density gradient centrifugation was used to isolate peripheral blood mononuclear cells from blood. Bulk peripheral blood T-cell repertoires were additionally sequenced from unsorted PBMC for several donors. cDNA synthesis was primed from the TCR beta constant segment and was followed by two successive PCR amplification steps. The libraries were sequenced on Illumina HiSeq 2000/2500, MiSeq or NextSeq, producing 2 x 150 bp reads. Reads were demultiplexed and grouped by UMI with MIGEC, and clonotypes were assembled and quantified with MiTCR. To exclude erroneous sequences, any TCR cDNA sequence not supported by at least two reads was discarded. The tcR package was used for downstream repertoire analysis, and clonotypes were matched across fractions by CDR3 nucleotide sequence plus V segment. VDJmatch was used to annotate antigen specificity against VDJdb, with one amino acid substitution in CDR3 allowed.

The source of this sequence is a man over 45 who received an inactivated influenza vaccine. Donor details come from another sample of the same person, matched by shared clones. The receptor chain draws on TRBV5-1 and TRBJ2-1, with 9 junctional bases fitting TRBD1. The source material was PBMCs from blood, sampled on the day of vaccination. The CDR3 in this case is CASSLNTGGWNEQFF. The DNA sequence is TGCGCCAGCAGCTTGAACACAGGGGGCTGGAATGAGCAGTTCTTC.